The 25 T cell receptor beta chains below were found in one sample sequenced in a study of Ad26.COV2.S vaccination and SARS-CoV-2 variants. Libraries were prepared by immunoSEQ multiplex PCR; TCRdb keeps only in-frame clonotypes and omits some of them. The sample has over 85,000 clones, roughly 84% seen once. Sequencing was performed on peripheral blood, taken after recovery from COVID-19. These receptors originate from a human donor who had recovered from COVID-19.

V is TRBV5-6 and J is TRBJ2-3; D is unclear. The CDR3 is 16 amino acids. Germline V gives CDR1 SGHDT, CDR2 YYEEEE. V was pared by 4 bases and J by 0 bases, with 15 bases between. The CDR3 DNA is TGTGCCAGCAGCCAGCCGACCCCCTCTAGCACAGATACGCAGTATTTT. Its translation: CASSQPTPSSTDTQYF.

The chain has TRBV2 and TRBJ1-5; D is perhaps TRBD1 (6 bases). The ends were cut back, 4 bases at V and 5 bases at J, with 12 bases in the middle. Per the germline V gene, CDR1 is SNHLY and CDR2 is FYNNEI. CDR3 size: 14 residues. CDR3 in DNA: TGTGCCAGCAGTGCGGCTACAGGGTATCAGCCCCAGCATTTT. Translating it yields CASSAATGYQPQHF.

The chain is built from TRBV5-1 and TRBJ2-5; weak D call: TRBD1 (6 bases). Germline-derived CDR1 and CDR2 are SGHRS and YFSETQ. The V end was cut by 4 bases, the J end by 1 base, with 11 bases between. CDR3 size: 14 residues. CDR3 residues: CASSPGQLQETQYF. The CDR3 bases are TGCGCCAGCAGCCCAGGACAGCTCCAAGAGACCCAGTACTTC.

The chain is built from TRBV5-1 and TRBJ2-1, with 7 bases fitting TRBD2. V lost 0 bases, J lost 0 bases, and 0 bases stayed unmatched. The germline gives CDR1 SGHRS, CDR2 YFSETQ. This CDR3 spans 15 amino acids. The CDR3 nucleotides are TGCGCCAGCAGCTTGGGCGGGAGCTCCTACAATGAGCAGTTCTTC. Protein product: CASSLGGSSYNEQFF.

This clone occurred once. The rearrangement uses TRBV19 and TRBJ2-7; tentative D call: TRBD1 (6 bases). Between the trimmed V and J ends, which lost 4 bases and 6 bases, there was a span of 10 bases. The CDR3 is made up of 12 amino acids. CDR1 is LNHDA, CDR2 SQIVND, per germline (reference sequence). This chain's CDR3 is CASSTTGSEQYF. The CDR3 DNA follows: TGTGCCAGTAGTACGACAGGTAGCGAGCAGTACTTC.

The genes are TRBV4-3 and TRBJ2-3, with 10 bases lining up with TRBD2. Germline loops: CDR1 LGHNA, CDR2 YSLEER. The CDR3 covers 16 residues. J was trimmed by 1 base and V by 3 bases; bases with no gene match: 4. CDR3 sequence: CASSQVGLAGTDTQYF. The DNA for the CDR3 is TGCGCCAGCAGCCAGGTCGGACTAGCGGGCACAGATACGCAGTATTTT.

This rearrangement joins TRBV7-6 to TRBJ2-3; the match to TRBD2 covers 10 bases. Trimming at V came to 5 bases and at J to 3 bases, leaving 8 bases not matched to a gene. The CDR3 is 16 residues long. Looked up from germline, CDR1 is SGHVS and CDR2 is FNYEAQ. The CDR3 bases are TGTGCCAGCAGCCTCACAGCGGGAGGGCCGACAGATACGCAGTATTTT. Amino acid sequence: CASSLTAGGPTDTQYF. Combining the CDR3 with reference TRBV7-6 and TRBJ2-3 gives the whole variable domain GAGVSQSPRYKVTKRGQDVALRCDPISGHVSLYWYRQALGQGPEFLTYFNYEAQQDKSGLPNDRFSAERPEGSISTLTIQRTEQRDSAMYRCASSLTAGGPTDTQYFGPGTRLTVL.

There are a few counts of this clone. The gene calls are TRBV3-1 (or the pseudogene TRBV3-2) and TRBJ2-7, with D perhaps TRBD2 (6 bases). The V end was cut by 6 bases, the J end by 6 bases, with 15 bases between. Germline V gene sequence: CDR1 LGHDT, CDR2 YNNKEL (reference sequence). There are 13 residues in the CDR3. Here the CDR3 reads CASSNGGVAEQYF. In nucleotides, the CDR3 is TGTGCCAGCAGTAACGGAGGGGTGGCCGAGCAGTACTTC.

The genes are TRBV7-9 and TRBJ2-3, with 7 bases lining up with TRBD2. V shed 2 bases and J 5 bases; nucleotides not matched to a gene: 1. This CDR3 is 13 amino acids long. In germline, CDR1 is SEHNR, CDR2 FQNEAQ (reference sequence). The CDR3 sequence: CASSLRGVDTQYF. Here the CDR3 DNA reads TGTGCCAGCAGCTTACGGGGGGTAGATACGCAGTATTTT.

The DNA of the CDR3 is TGTGCCAGCAGCGCAGGGACAGGGGATGAAGATCAGCCCCAGCATTTT. Its translation is CASSAGTGDEDQPQHF. V usage is TRBV5-6 and J usage is TRBJ1-5, with 10 bases that match TRBD1. In germline, CDR1 is SGHDT, CDR2 YYEEEE. Losses at the gene ends were 4 bases for V and 5 bases for J; bases not matched to a gene: 9. The CDR3 runs 16 residues.

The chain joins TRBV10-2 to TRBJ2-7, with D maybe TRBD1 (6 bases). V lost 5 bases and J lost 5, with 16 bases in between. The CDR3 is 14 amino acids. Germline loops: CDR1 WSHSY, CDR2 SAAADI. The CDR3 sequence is CASSSRGQTHEQYF. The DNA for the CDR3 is TGCGCCAGCAGTTCCCGTGGACAGACCCACGAGCAGTACTTC.

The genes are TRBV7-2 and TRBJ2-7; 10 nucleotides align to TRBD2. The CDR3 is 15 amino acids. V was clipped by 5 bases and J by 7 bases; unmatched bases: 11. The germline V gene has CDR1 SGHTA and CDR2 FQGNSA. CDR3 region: CASSAPSGGLWEQYF. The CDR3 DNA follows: TGTGCCAGCAGCGCACCTAGCGGGGGCCTTTGGGAGCAGTACTTC. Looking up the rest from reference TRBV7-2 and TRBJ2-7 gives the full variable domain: GAGVSQSPSNKVTEKGKDVELRCDPISGHTALYWYRQSLGQGLEFLIYFQGNSAPDKSGLPSDRFSAERTGGSVSTLTIQRTQQEDSAVYLCASSAPSGGLWEQYFGPGTRLTVT.

CDR3 bases: TGTGCCAGCAGACGCACAGGGGACGTTAACTATGGCTACACCTTC. Translation: CASRRTGDVNYGYTF. V is TRBV6-5 and J is TRBJ1-2; 7 nucleotides agree with TRBD1. Trimming at V came to 6 bases and at J to 1 base, leaving 8 bases not matched to a gene. Germline lookup yields CDR1 MNHEY and CDR2 SVGAGI. The CDR3 is made up of 15 amino acids.

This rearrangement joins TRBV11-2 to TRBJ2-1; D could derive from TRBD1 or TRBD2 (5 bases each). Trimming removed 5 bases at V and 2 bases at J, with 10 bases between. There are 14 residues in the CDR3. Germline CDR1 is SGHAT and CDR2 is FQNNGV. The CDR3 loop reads CASSIRDAYNEQFF. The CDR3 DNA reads TGTGCCAGCAGCATACGGGACGCCTACAATGAGCAGTTCTTC.

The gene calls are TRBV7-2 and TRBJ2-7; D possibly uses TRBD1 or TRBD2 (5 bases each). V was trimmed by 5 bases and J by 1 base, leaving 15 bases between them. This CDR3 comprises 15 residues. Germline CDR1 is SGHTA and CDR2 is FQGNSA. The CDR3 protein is CASSPSWDPSYEQYF. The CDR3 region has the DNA TGTGCCAGCAGCCCCTCTTGGGACCCTTCCTACGAGCAGTACTTC.

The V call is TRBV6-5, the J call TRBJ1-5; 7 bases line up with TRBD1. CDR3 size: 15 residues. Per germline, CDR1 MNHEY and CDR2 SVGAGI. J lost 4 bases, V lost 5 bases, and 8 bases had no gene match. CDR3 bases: TGTGCCAGCAGTCCCTCGACAGGGAGGAATCAGCCCCAGCATTTT. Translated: CASSPSTGRNQPQHF.

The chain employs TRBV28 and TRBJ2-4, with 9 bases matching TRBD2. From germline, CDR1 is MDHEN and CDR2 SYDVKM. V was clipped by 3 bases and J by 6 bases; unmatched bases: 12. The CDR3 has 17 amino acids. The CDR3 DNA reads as TGTGCCAGCAGTTTCTACCCCGTGCGGGGGGGCGGAAACATTCAGTACTTC. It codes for CASSFYPVRGGGNIQYF.

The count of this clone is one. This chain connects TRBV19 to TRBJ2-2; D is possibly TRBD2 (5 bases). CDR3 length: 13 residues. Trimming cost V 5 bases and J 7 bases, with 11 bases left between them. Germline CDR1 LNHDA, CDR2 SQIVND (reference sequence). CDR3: CASSSRASGELFF. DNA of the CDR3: TGTGCCAGTAGTTCGAGGGCGAGCGGGGAGCTGTTTTTT.

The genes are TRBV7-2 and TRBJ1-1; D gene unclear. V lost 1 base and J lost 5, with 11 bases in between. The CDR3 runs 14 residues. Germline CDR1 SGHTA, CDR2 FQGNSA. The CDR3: CASSLVLIRTEAFF. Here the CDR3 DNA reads TGTGCCAGCAGCTTAGTTTTGATAAGGACTGAAGCTTTCTTT.

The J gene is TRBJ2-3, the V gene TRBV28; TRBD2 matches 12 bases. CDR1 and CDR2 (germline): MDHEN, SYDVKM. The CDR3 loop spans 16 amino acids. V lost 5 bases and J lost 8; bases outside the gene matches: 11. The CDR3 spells CASSIIPSGRGGTQYF. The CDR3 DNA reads TGTGCCAGCAGTATAATACCTAGCGGGAGGGGGGGTACGCAGTATTTT.

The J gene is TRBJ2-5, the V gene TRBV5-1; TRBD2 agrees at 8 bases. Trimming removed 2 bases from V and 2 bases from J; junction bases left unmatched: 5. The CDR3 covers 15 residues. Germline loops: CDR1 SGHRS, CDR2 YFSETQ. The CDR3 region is CASSFSGIEQETQYF. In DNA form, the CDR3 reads TGCGCCAGCAGCTTTAGCGGGATAGAACAAGAGACCCAGTACTTC.

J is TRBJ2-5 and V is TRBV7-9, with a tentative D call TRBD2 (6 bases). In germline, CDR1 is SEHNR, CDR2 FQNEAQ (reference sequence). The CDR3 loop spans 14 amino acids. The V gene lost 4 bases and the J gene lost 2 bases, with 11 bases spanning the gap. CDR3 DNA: TGTGCCAGCAGCTCCGCCCGGGGGCAAGAGACCCAGTACTTC. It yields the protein CASSSARGQETQYF. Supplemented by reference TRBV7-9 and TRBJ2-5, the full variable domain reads DTGVSQNPRHKITKRGQNVTFRCDPISEHNRLYWYRQTLGQGPEFLTYFQNEAQLEKSRLLSDRFSAERPKGSFSTLEIQRTEQGDSAMYLCASSSARGQETQYFGPGTRLLVL.

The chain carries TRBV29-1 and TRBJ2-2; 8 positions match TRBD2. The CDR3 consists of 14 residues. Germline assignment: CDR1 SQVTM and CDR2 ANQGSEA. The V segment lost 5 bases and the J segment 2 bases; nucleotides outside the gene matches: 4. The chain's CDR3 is CSVFSGANTGELFF. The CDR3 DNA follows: TGCAGCGTTTTTAGCGGGGCTAACACCGGGGAGCTGTTTTTT.

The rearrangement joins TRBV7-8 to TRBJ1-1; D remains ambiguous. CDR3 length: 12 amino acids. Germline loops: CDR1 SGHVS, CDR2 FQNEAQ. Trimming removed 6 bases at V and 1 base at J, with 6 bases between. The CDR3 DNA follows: TGTGCCAGCAGGTTACCGAACACTGAAGCTTTCTTT. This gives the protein CASRLPNTEAFF.

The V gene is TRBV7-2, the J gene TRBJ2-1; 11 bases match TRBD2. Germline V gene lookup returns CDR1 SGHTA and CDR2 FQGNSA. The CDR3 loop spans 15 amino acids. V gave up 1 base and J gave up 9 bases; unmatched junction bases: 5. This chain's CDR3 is CASSLGVAGGGEQFF. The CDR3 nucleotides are TGTGCCAGCAGCTTAGGGGTAGCGGGAGGGGGTGAGCAGTTCTTC.